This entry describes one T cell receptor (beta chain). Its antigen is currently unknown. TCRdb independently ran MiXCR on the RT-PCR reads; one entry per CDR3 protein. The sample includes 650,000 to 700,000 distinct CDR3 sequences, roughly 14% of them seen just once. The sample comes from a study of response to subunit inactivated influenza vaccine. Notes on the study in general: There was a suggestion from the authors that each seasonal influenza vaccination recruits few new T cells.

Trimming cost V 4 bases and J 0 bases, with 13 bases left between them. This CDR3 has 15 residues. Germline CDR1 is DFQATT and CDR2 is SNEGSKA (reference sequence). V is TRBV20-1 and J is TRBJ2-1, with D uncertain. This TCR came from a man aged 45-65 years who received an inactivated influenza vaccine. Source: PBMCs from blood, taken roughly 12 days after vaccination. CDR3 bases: TGCAGTGCTAAGGAGTATACTACCTCCTACAATGAGCAGTTCTTC. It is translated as CSAKEYTTSYNEQFF.